These 13 T cell receptor beta chains were all obtained from the same sample, sequenced in a study of blood T cell repertoires in COVID-19. This table comes from immunoSEQ multiplex PCR, and its TCRdb copy is limited to in-frame clones, with some not included. Of hundreds of thousands of clones detected, approximately 88% appear once; the ten largest clones hold around 3%. The sequenced sample consisted of peripheral blood. The receptors were sampled from a woman in her twenties or thirties with COVID-19, enrolled during active disease.

This chain joins TRBV5-8 and TRBJ2-5; tentative D call: TRBD1 (6 bases). The CDR3 runs 13 residues. Between the trimmed V and J ends, which lost 4 bases and 1 base, there was a span of 8 bases. Per germline, CDR1 SGHTS and CDR2 YDEGEE. The CDR3 region is CASSPDSQETQYF. The CDR3 nucleotides read TGTGCCAGCAGCCCGGACAGCCAAGAGACCCAGTACTTC.

This chain uses TRBV12-5 with TRBJ1-5, with 8 bases identical to TRBD1. With 1 base clipped from V and 0 bases from J, the junction kept 8 bases outside the gene matches. There are 18 residues in the CDR3. Germline lookup yields CDR1 LGHNT and CDR2 FRNRAP. The CDR3: CASGLGPGQAYSNQPQHF. In nucleotides, the CDR3 is TGTGCTAGTGGTTTGGGACCGGGACAGGCGTATAGCAATCAGCCCCAGCATTTT.

The rearrangement uses TRBV12-3 or TRBV12-4 and TRBJ2-5; D remains unclear. The CDR3 runs 12 residues. The germline V and J ends were trimmed by 1 base and 4 bases, with 4 bases remaining between them. The CDR3 coding sequence is TGTGCCAGCAGTTTAGATAGAGAGACCCAGTACTTC. It codes for CASSLDRETQYF.

V usage is TRBV7-6 and J usage is TRBJ2-5; 13 nucleotides agree with TRBD2. Germline V gene lookup returns CDR1 SGHVS and CDR2 FNYEAQ. The CDR3 has 15 amino acids. V shed 5 bases, J shed 2 bases, and the junction held 2 bases outside the gene matches. CDR3 residues: CASSLGLAGQETQYF. In nucleotides, the CDR3 is TGTGCCAGCAGCCTGGGACTAGCGGGACAAGAGACCCAGTACTTC.

V usage is TRBV7-2 and J usage is TRBJ2-2; a possible D gene is TRBD2 (7 bases). Trimming took off 5 bases at V and 6 bases at J, with 22 bases between the two ends. The CDR3 consists of 17 residues. Germline CDR1 reads SGHTA; CDR2 reads FQGNSA. CDR3 region: CASSTPGWGGFAGELFF. DNA of the CDR3: TGTGCCAGCAGCACCCCAGGGTGGGGGGGCTTCGCCGGGGAGCTGTTTTTT.

The chain links TRBV27 to TRBJ2-5, with TRBD2 matching over 7 bases. This CDR3 contains 17 residues. Germline V lookup: CDR1 MNHEY, CDR2 SMNVEV (reference sequence). Trimming removed 2 bases from V and 2 bases from J; junction bases left unmatched: 11. The CDR3 loop is CASSLVRGGGVQETQYF. The CDR3, as DNA: TGTGCCAGCAGTTTAGTCCGGGGTGGGGGGGTACAAGAGACCCAGTACTTC.

V and J are TRBV6-5 and TRBJ1-5; 8 bases are shared with TRBD1. The V segment lost 6 bases and the J segment 5 bases; nucleotides outside the gene matches: 6. This CDR3 spans 14 amino acids. Germline-derived CDR1 and CDR2 are MNHEY and SVGAGI. CDR3 nucleotides: TGTGCCAGCAGGAGAGACAGGGGCCATCAGCCCCAGCATTTT. Translating gives CASRRDRGHQPQHF.

The chain is built from TRBV7-2 and TRBJ1-3, with a weak D call TRBD1 (6 bases). V lost 4 bases and J 0 bases, leaving 31 bases between the germline ends. Germline CDR1 is SGHTA and CDR2 is FQGNSA. CDR3 length equals 22 residues. The CDR3 region is CASSSARIWGPTAPYSGNTIYF. The CDR3, as DNA: TGTGCCAGCAGCTCAGCCAGGATCTGGGGGCCCACGGCCCCCTACTCTGGAAACACCATATATTTT.

This clone came up once. The chain links TRBV5-1 to TRBJ2-5; D remains ambiguous. V was trimmed by 1 base and J by 4 bases, leaving 14 bases between them. Germline V lookup: CDR1 SGHRS, CDR2 YFSETQ. This CDR3 spans 15 amino acids. The CDR3 here is CASSLTGHALETQYF. The CDR3 nucleotides read TGCGCCAGCAGCTTGACTGGGCATGCACTAGAGACCCAGTACTTC.

CDR3 in amino acids: CASSLVHSLNTEAFF. In DNA form, the CDR3 reads TGCGCCAGCAGCTTGGTCCACTCACTGAACACTGAAGCTTTCTTT. The V and J genes are TRBV5-1 and TRBJ1-1; no clear D. CDR1 SGHRS and CDR2 YFSETQ come from the germline V gene. Trimming pared 0 bases from V and 0 bases from J, leaving 9 bases between. The CDR3 is 15 amino acids.

The chain recombines TRBV5-6 with TRBJ2-3; D is possibly TRBD2 (6 bases). The CDR3 length is 16 residues. V was clipped by 2 bases and J by 0 bases, with 13 bases between them. CDR1 SGHDT and CDR2 YYEEEE come from the germline V gene. CDR3 region: CASSFIAGTSTDTQYF. CDR3 bases: TGTGCCAGCAGCTTTATCGCGGGGACTAGCACAGATACGCAGTATTTT.

The chain links TRBV7-9 to TRBJ2-5, with D tentatively TRBD2 (6 bases). The germline V gene encodes CDR1 SEHNR and CDR2 FQNEAQ (reference sequence). V shed 5 bases and J shed 7 bases, with 17 bases lying between them. The CDR3 spans 14 residues. The DNA of the CDR3 is TGTGCCAGCAGCGCACCGGGACTGCCGGGGACCCAGTACTTC. Its protein is CASSAPGLPGTQYF.

This clone was recorded many times. In DNA, the CDR3 is TGTGCCAGCAGCCAAGCGACGTTAAGGACAGCCATGAGAGGTAGCAATCAGCCCCAGCATTTT. As protein: CASSQATLRTAMRGSNQPQHF. The chain links TRBV3-1 (or the pseudogene TRBV3-2) to TRBJ1-5, with D perhaps TRBD1 (6 bases). This CDR3 has 21 amino acids. Germline CDR1 and CDR2: LGHDT and YNNKEL (reference sequence). V was cut by 1 base and J by 0 bases, with 25 bases left in between.